A selection of T cell receptor beta chains follows, all from one sample in a study of blood T cell repertoires in COVID-19. Measured with immunoSEQ multiplex PCR; TCRdb has only the in-frame clones, and not every one. This sample has 200,000 to 300,000 clones, with roughly 90% found just once. Input material: peripheral blood. Source of these receptors: a man in his sixties with acute or convalescent COVID-19. CDR3s include the opening cysteine and the closing phenylalanine or tryptophan. The D gene is left open where the match is weak. Clone size is given for some rows only: seen once, a few or many times, or a class if the clone is expanded.

v_call: TRBV24-1
clone_size: .
cdr3_length: 15
d_call: .
j_call: TRBJ1-5
cdr3_nt: TGTGCCACCAGTGGTTCAGTAAGAAGCAATCAGCCCCAGCATTTT
cdr3_aa: CATSGSVRSNQPQHF

v_call: TRBV4-2
clone_size: .
cdr3_length: 16
d_call: .
j_call: TRBJ2-7
cdr3_nt: TGTGCCAGCAGCCAAGGGGGGACACCCCTTTGGGACGAGCAGTACTTC
cdr3_aa: CASSQGGTPLWDEQYF

v_call: TRBV9
clone_size: .
cdr3_length: 15
d_call: TRBD1
j_call: TRBJ2-2
cdr3_nt: TGTGCCAGCAGCGGTAGCAGGGGGCTGAGCGGGGAGCTGTTTTTT
cdr3_aa: CASSGSRGLSGELFF

v_call: TRBV27
clone_size: .
cdr3_length: 15
d_call: TRBD2
j_call: TRBJ2-7
cdr3_nt: TGTGCCAGCAGTTTCCGACTAGCGGGCGGGAGGGAGCAGTACTTC
cdr3_aa: CASSFRLAGGREQYF

v_call: TRBV28
clone_size: .
cdr3_length: 15
d_call: .
j_call: TRBJ2-7
cdr3_nt: TGTGCCAGCAGCCCTCGACAGCCTGCACCCTACGAGCAGTACTTC
cdr3_aa: CASSPRQPAPYEQYF

v_call: TRBV5-5
clone_size: .
cdr3_length: 13
d_call: .
j_call: TRBJ1-1
cdr3_nt: TGTGCCAGCAGCCTAGAAGCAAACACTGAAGCTTTCTTT
cdr3_aa: CASSLEANTEAFF

v_call: TRBV11-3
clone_size: .
cdr3_length: 15
d_call: TRBD2
j_call: TRBJ2-1
cdr3_nt: TGTGCCAGCAGCCCGGGACTAGCGGGAGGTAATGAGCAGTTCTTC
cdr3_aa: CASSPGLAGGNEQFF

v_call: TRBV6-1
clone_size: .
cdr3_length: 14
d_call: .
j_call: TRBJ2-2
cdr3_nt: TGTGCCAGCAGTGAGCTCGACAGTTACGGGGAGCTGTTTTTT
cdr3_aa: CASSELDSYGELFF

v_call: TRBV25-1
clone_size: .
cdr3_length: 12
d_call: .
j_call: TRBJ2-7
cdr3_nt: TGTGCCAGCAGCGGGACATCCTACGAGCAGTACTTC
cdr3_aa: CASSGTSYEQYF

v_call: TRBV7-3
clone_size: .
cdr3_length: 13
d_call: .
j_call: TRBJ1-1
cdr3_nt: TGTGCCAGCAGCTTAGAGATGAACACTGAAGCTTTCTTT
cdr3_aa: CASSLEMNTEAFF

v_call: TRBV29-1
clone_size: .
cdr3_length: 13
d_call: TRBD1
j_call: TRBJ2-1
cdr3_nt: TGCAGCGTTGAAGACGGGACAGCCCAGGAGCAGTTCTTC
cdr3_aa: CSVEDGTAQEQFF

v_call: TRBV7-2
clone_size: once
cdr3_length: 15
d_call: .
j_call: TRBJ2-7
cdr3_nt: TGTGCCAGCAGCTTGGATCCGGGGTCCTCCTACGAGCAGTACTTC
cdr3_aa: CASSLDPGSSYEQYF

v_call: TRBV6-5
clone_size: .
cdr3_length: 15
d_call: TRBD1
j_call: TRBJ1-5
cdr3_nt: TGTGCCAGCAGGGGAACAGGGGCGGGGAATCAGCCCCAGCATTTT
cdr3_aa: CASRGTGAGNQPQHF

v_call: TRBV5-6
clone_size: .
cdr3_length: 17
d_call: TRBD1
j_call: TRBJ1-2
cdr3_nt: TGTGCCAGCAGCTTTCCGGGACAGGAAAGTGGAAGCTATGGCTACACCTTC
cdr3_aa: CASSFPGQESGSYGYTF

v_call: TRBV5-4
clone_size: .
cdr3_length: 15
d_call: TRBD2
j_call: TRBJ2-1
cdr3_nt: TGTGCCAGCGGGCTTTCTAGCGGGGACTACAATGAGCAGTTCTTC
cdr3_aa: CASGLSSGDYNEQFF

v_call: TRBV24-1
clone_size: few
cdr3_length: 14
d_call: TRBD1
j_call: TRBJ2-7
cdr3_nt: TGTGCCACCAGTTCACAGGGGGCAGCCAACGAGCAGTACTTC
cdr3_aa: CATSSQGAANEQYF

v_call: TRBV10-3
clone_size: .
cdr3_length: 16
d_call: TRBD2
j_call: TRBJ2-7
cdr3_nt: TGTGCCATCAGTAAGACTAGCGGGAGGAACACCTACGAGCAGTACTTC
cdr3_aa: CAISKTSGRNTYEQYF

v_call: TRBV3-1/TRBV3-2
clone_size: .
cdr3_length: 14
d_call: TRBD2
j_call: TRBJ2-5
cdr3_nt: TGTGCCAGCAGACTAGCGGGGGACCAAGAGACCCAGTACTTC
cdr3_aa: CASRLAGDQETQYF

v_call: TRBV9
clone_size: .
cdr3_length: 14
d_call: TRBD1
j_call: TRBJ1-2
cdr3_nt: TGTGCCAGCAGCGTAGTGGGCAGGGGGAAAACCTACACCTTC
cdr3_aa: CASSVVGRGKTYTF

v_call: TRBV2
clone_size: .
cdr3_length: 15
d_call: TRBD1
j_call: TRBJ1-3
cdr3_nt: TGTGCCAGCAGTTTGGACAGGGGGGATATAAACACCATATATTTT
cdr3_aa: CASSLDRGDINTIYF

v_call: TRBV7-2
clone_size: .
cdr3_length: 14
d_call: TRBD1
j_call: TRBJ1-2
cdr3_nt: TGTGCCAGCAGCTTAGAGACAGGGAACTATGGCTACACCTTC
cdr3_aa: CASSLETGNYGYTF

v_call: TRBV7-2
clone_size: .
cdr3_length: 13
d_call: .
j_call: TRBJ1-2
cdr3_nt: TGTGCCAGCAGCGACGGACAAACCTGGGGCTACACCTTC
cdr3_aa: CASSDGQTWGYTF

v_call: TRBV7-3
clone_size: .
cdr3_length: 15
d_call: TRBD2
j_call: TRBJ2-1
cdr3_nt: TGTGCCAGCAGCCTGGGACTAGCGGGTCGTAATGAGCAGTTCTTC
cdr3_aa: CASSLGLAGRNEQFF

v_call: TRBV4-2
clone_size: few
cdr3_length: 15
d_call: TRBD2
j_call: TRBJ2-7
cdr3_nt: TGTGCCAGCAGCCAAACGCTAGCTAGCGGGTACGAGCAGTACTTC
cdr3_aa: CASSQTLASGYEQYF

v_call: TRBV18
clone_size: .
cdr3_length: 15
d_call: TRBD2
j_call: TRBJ2-1
cdr3_nt: TGTGCCAGCTCACCACGGACTAGCGGGAGCTTAGAGCAGTTCTTC
cdr3_aa: CASSPRTSGSLEQFF

v_call: TRBV18
clone_size: .
cdr3_length: 14
d_call: .
j_call: TRBJ1-1
cdr3_nt: TGTGCCAGCTCTCCCGGGGGGATGAACACTGAAGCTTTCTTT
cdr3_aa: CASSPGGMNTEAFF

v_call: TRBV29-1
clone_size: .
cdr3_length: 13
d_call: .
j_call: TRBJ2-3
cdr3_nt: TGCAGCGTTGAACAGGGCGGCACAGATACGCAGTATTTT
cdr3_aa: CSVEQGGTDTQYF

v_call: TRBV19
clone_size: .
cdr3_length: 14
d_call: .
j_call: TRBJ2-7
cdr3_nt: TGTGCCAGTAGTGTCTCCCTGGGGGGCTACGAGCAGTACTTC
cdr3_aa: CASSVSLGGYEQYF